This entry concerns a single TCR beta chain. This entry belongs to a study of blood T cell repertoires in COVID-19. Background on the study: The United States, Italy and Spain supplied acute and convalescent COVID-19 samples.

V was trimmed by 5 bases and J by 9 bases, leaving 17 bases between them. Germline CDR1 is LNHDA and CDR2 is SQIVND (reference sequence). The CDR3 runs to 14 residues. Clinical history as reported by participants underpinned cohort assignment. A case of COVID-19 had been met by exposed participants within 2 weeks before study entry. Data came from immunoSEQ multiplex PCR; TCRdb stores just in-frame clones and leaves some out. This table has some 240,000 clones, 80% to 90% appearing once. Input material: PBMCs or T cells enriched from blood (not recorded which). The gene calls are TRBV19 and TRBJ2-1; TRBD2 might be the D (5 bases). The source of this sequence is a woman between 45 and 65 years old who had been exposed to COVID-19. CDR3 DNA sequence: TGTGCCAGTAGTTCCGGGAAACGTCCTGCTGAGCAGTTCTTC. Protein: CASSSGKRPAEQFF. Filled out from reference TRBV19 and TRBJ2-1, the complete variable domain reads DGGITQSPKYLFRKEGQNVTLSCEQNLNHDAMYWYRQDPGQGLRLIYYSQIVNDFQKGDIAEGYSVSREKKESFPLTVTSAQKNPTAFYLCASSSGKRPAEQFFGPGTRLTVL.